These 15 T cell receptor beta chains share one sample of origin, sequenced in a study of T cells in Graves' hyperthyroidism and ophthalmopathy. TCR beta CDR3 sequences were amplified from RNA transcripts. Using the HTBI primer set, a first-round RT-PCR was run on the TCR CDR3. TCRdb itself ran the multiplex PCR reads through MiXCR, one entry per CDR3 protein. Here the sample spans just under 750,000 distinct CDR3 sequences, roughly a third being singletons. Sequencing was carried out using blood. These receptors were collected from a woman in her 40s with Graves' hyperthyroidism.

This clonotype showed up many times. Sequence at one end of the junction differs from germline and may be a read error. The gene calls are TRBV25-1 and TRBJ1-2; 7 nucleotides agree with TRBD1. CDR1 and CDR2 (germline): MGHDK, SYGVNS. The CDR3 consists of 12 residues. The CDR3 sequence is CVSTTGDYGYTF. The CDR3 DNA sequence: TGTGTCAGCACCACAGGGGACTATGGCTACACCTTC.

The CDR3 protein is CASSFVLGSGNTIYF. In nucleotides, the CDR3 is TGTGCCAGCAGCTTCGTTCTGGGCTCTGGAAACACCATATATTTT. V gene TRBV7-9 combines with J gene TRBJ1-3; D unclear. The CDR3 covers 15 residues. The germline gives CDR1 SEHNR, CDR2 FQNEAQ (reference sequence). Trimming left V 3 bases short and J 0 bases short, with 9 bases between.

The V and J genes are TRBV6-2 or TRBV6-3 and TRBJ1-1; D uncertain. Germline V gene data show CDR1 as MNHEY and CDR2 as SVGEGT. This CDR3 is built from 13 residues. V lost 6 bases, J lost 7 bases, and 15 bases lay in between. CDR3 protein: CASRSGATVEAFF. The CDR3 DNA sequence: TGTGCCAGCAGATCAGGCGCCACCGTTGAAGCTTTCTTT.

V usage is TRBV7-8 and J usage is TRBJ2-4; possible D gene TRBD2, 6 bases. The CDR3 has 14 amino acids. Per germline, CDR1 SGHVS and CDR2 FQNEAQ. The V end lost 5 bases, the J end lost 5 bases, and 13 bases lay between the germline ends. CDR3 in DNA: TGTGCCAGCAGCCTTGGACTACTGGAAAACATTCAGTACTTC. Protein sequence: CASSLGLLENIQYF. The variable domain in full, completed from reference TRBV7-8 and TRBJ2-4, reads GAGVSQSPRYKVAKRGQDVALRCDPISGHVSLFWYQQALGQGPEFLTYFQNEAQLDKSGLPSDRFFAERPEGSVSTLKIQRTQQEDSAVYLCASSLGLLENIQYFGAGTRLSVL.

On this clonotype: One end of the junction fails to match germline, which may point to a read error. The chain is built from TRBV5-1 and TRBJ1-1; 7 positions agree with TRBD1. Germline CDR1 SGHRS, CDR2 YFSETQ. The CDR3 length is 15 residues. The CDR3: CASSAKGALNTEAFF. CDR3 DNA: TGTGCCAGCAGCGCCAAGGGGGCCTTGAACACTGAAGCTTTCTTT. The full variable domain, with the rest looked up from reference TRBV5-1 and TRBJ1-1, is KAGVTQTPRYLIKTRGQQVTLSCSPISGHRSVSWYQQTPGQGLQFLFEYFSETQRNKGNFPGRFSGRQFSNSRSEMNVSTLELGDSALYLCASSAKGALNTEAFFGQGTRLTVV.

This chain connects TRBV5-1 to TRBJ2-3, with a tentative D call TRBD1 (6 bases). This CDR3 is 17 amino acids long. Germline V gives CDR1 SGHRS, CDR2 YFSETQ. Trimming pared 1 base from V and 2 bases from J, leaving 17 bases between. CDR3 bases: TGCGCCAGCAGCTTGCGTTCAGGGGCTAGCCCCACAGATACGCAGTATTTT. The encoded protein is CASSLRSGASPTDTQYF.

Ten or more counts support this clonotype. This rearrangement joins TRBV10-3 to TRBJ2-5; D ambiguous. Germline loops: CDR1 ENHRY, CDR2 SYGVKD. Trimming removed 0 bases at V and 5 bases at J, with 7 bases between. The CDR3 covers 13 residues. The CDR3 sequence: CAISESATETQYF. Written as DNA, the CDR3 is TGTGCCATCAGTGAGTCGGCGACGGAGACCCAGTACTTC.

This clonotype was recorded at least ten times. The chain has TRBV7-9 and TRBJ2-7; the D is unclear. V was pared by 0 bases and J by 2 bases, with 8 bases between. The germline CDR1 and CDR2 sequences are SEHNR and FQNEAQ (reference sequence). The length of the CDR3 is 14 residues. For the CDR3, the DNA is TGTGCCAGCAGCTTAGCGACACCGACCTACGAGCAGTACTTC. This codes for CASSLATPTYEQYF.

This clonotype was observed at least ten times. The chain uses TRBV7-2 and TRBJ2-5; 7 bases agree with TRBD1. Germline CDR1 reads SGHTA; CDR2 reads FQGNSA. CDR3 length: 14 amino acids. J was trimmed by 5 bases and V by 4 bases; bases with no gene match: 7. This CDR3 reads CASSYHRGLETQYF. The DNA for the CDR3 is TGTGCCAGCAGCTACCACAGGGGTTTGGAGACCCAGTACTTC.

This clonotype was seen ten or more times. The J gene is TRBJ2-5, the V gene TRBV7-9; the D is unclear. V dropped 2 bases and J dropped 2 bases, with 6 bases sitting between them. Germline CDR1 is SEHNR and CDR2 is FQNEAQ (reference sequence). The CDR3 spans 13 residues. The CDR3 DNA follows: TGTGCCAGCAGCTTATCTCAGCAAGAGACCCAGTACTTC. Its protein is CASSLSQQETQYF.

This sequence joins TRBV19 and TRBJ1-2; D gene uncertain. V was clipped by 2 bases and J by 8 bases, with 12 bases between them. The CDR3 runs to 13 residues. From germline, CDR1 is LNHDA and CDR2 SQIVND (reference sequence). The CDR3 sequence is CASSITPGGGYTF. The CDR3, as DNA: TGTGCCAGTAGTATAACCCCCGGAGGGGGCTACACCTTC.

This clonotype turned up a few times. In DNA form, the CDR3 reads TGTGCCAGCAGTCAACCGGGACAGAGCTCTGGAAACACCATATATTTT. Residues: CASSQPGQSSGNTIYF. The rearrangement uses TRBV6-5 and TRBJ1-3, with 7 nucleotides matching TRBD1. The CDR3 loop spans 16 amino acids. Germline values: CDR1 MNHEY, CDR2 SVGAGI. Trimming cost V 5 bases and J 0 bases; bases outside gene matches: 7.

The table lists this clonotype with a few counts. The chain links TRBV6-6 to TRBJ1-3; D is undetermined. Per the germline V gene, CDR1 is MNHNY and CDR2 is SVGAGI (reference sequence). This CDR3 comprises 13 residues. Trimming removed 6 bases from V and 2 bases from J, with 8 bases in between. Here the CDR3 reads CASSRFTGNTIYF. CDR3 nucleotide sequence: TGTGCCAGCAGCCGGTTTACTGGAAACACCATATATTTT.

This chain joins TRBV28 and TRBJ1-6, with D possibly being TRBD1 (5 bases). Germline V gives CDR1 MDHEN, CDR2 SYDVKM. The CDR3 has 16 amino acids. V shed 1 base and J shed 10 bases, with 17 bases lying between them. The CDR3, as DNA: TGTGCCAGCAGTTTATCGTGGGCAGGGCGAGTCTCACCCCTCCACTTT. This sequence encodes CASSLSWAGRVSPLHF.

With respect to this clonotype: A much larger clone is a single base away; this may be a read error. The chain carries TRBV9 and TRBJ2-7; 10 bases map to TRBD1. The length of the CDR3 is 15 residues. The germline CDR1 and CDR2 sequences are SGDLS and YYNGEE. The CDR3 bases are TGTGCCAGCAGCCTACGTGGGACAGGGGACTACGGGCAGTACTTC. Its protein product is CASSLRGTGDYGQYF.